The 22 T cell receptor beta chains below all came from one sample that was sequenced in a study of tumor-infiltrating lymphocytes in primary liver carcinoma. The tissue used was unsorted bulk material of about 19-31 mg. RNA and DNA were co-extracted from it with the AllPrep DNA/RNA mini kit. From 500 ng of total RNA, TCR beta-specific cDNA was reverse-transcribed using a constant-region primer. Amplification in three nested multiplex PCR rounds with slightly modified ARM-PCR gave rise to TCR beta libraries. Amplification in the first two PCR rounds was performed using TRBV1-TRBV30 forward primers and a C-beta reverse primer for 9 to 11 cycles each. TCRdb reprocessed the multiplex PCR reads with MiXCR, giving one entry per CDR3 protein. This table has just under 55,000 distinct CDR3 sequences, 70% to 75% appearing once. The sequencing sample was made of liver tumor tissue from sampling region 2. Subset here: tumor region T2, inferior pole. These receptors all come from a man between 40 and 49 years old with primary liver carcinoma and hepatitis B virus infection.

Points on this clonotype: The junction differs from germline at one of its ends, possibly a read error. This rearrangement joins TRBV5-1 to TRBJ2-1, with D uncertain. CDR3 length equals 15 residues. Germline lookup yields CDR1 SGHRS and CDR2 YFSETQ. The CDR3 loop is CASSPTEAVNNEQFF. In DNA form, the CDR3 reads TGCGCCAGCAGCCCCACTGAGGCAGTAAACAATGAACAGTTCTTC.

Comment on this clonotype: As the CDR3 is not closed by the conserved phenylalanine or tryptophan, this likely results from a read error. In DNA form, the CDR3 reads TGTGGTAGCAGCCTATCTGTGGGAATATCCTACGAGCAGTACCTC. The encoded protein is CGSSLSVGISYEQYL. The chain carries TRBV11-2 and TRBJ2-7; D remains ambiguous. The CDR3 spans 15 residues. In germline, CDR1 is SGHAT, CDR2 FQNNGV.

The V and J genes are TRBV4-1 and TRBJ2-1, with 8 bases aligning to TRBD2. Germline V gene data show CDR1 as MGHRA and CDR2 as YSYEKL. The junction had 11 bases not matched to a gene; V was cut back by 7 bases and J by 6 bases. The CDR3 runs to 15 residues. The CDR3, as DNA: TGCGCCAGCAATCAAGATTCGGGAGGGACCAATGAGCAGTTCTTC. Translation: CASNQDSGGTNEQFF.

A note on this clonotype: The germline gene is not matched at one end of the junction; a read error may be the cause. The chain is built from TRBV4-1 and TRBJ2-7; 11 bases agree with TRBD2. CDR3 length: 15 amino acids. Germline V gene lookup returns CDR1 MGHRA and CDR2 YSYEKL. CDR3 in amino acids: CASSPPGLAVYKQYF. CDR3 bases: TGTGCCAGTAGCCCACCGGGACTAGCGGTCTACAAGCAGTACTTC.

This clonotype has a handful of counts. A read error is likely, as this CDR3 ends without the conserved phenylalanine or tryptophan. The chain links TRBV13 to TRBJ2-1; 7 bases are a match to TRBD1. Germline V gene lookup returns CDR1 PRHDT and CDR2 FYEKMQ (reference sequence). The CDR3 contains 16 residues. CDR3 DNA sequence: TGTACCAGTACGCCAAGGGGACAGACTTCCTACAATGAGCAGTTCTTA. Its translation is CTSTPRGQTSYNEQFL.

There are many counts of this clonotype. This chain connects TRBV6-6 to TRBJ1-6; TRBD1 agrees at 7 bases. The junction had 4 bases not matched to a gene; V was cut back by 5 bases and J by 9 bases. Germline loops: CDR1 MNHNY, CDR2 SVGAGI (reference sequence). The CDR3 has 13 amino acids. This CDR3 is CASSTTGRSPLHF. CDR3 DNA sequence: TGTGCCAGCAGTACGACAGGGCGTTCACCCCTCCACTTT.

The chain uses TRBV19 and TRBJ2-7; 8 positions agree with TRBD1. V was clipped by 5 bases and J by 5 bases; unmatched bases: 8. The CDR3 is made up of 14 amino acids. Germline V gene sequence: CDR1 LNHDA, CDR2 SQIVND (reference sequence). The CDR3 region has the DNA TGTGCCAGTAGTCGAAGACAGGGGATCGACGAGCAGTACTTC. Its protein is CASSRRQGIDEQYF.

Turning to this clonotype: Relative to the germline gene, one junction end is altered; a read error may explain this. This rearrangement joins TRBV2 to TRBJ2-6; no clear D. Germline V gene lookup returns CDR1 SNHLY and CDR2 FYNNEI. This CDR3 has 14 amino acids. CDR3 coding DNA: TGTGCCAACAGTGACATCTTTGGGGCCAACGTCCTGACTTTC. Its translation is CANSDIFGANVLTF. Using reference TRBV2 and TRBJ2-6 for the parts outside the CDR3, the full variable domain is EPEVTQTPSHQVTQMGQEVILRCVPISNHLYFYWYRQILGQKVEFLVSFYNNEISEKSEIFDDQFSVERPDGSNFTLKIRSTKLEDSAMYFCANSDIFGANVLTFGAGSRLTVL.

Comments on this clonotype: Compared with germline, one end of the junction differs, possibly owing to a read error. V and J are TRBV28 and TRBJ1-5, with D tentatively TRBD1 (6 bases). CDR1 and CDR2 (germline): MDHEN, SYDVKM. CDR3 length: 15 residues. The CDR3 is CASNLRQGTDQPQHF. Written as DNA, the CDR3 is TGTGCCAGCAATTTAAGGCAGGGGACGGATCAGCCCCAGCATTTT.

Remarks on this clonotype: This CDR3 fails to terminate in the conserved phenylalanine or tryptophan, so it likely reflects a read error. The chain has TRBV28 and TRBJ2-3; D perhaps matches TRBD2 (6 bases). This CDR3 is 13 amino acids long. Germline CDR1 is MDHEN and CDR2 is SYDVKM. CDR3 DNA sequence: TGTGCCATCAGTACAACTAGCATAGATACGCAGTATCTT. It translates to CAISTTSIDTQYL.

The CDR3 DNA reads TGTGCCAGCAGCCCCCCGACTAGCGGCACCACAGAATCGCAGTATTTT. Translating it yields CASSPPTSGTTESQYF. The rearrangement joins TRBV11-2 to TRBJ2-3; 9 bases map to TRBD2. Trimming removed 5 bases from V and 10 bases from J; junction bases left unmatched: 16. There are 16 residues in the CDR3. CDR1 SGHAT and CDR2 FQNNGV come from the germline V gene.

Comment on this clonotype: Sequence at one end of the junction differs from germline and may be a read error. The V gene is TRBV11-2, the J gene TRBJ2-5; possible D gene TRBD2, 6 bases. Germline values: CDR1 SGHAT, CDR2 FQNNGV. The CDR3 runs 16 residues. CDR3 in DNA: TGTGCTAGCAGATCCCGGGACTTTGCCCACCAGGAGACCCAGTACTTC. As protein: CASRSRDFAHQETQYF.

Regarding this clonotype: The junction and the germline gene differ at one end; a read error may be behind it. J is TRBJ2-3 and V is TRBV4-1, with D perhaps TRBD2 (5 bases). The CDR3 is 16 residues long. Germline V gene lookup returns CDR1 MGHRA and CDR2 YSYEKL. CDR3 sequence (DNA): TGCGCCAGTAGCCAAGACCCGAGCGGATCCTCAGATACGCAGTATTTT. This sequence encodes CASSQDPSGSSDTQYF.

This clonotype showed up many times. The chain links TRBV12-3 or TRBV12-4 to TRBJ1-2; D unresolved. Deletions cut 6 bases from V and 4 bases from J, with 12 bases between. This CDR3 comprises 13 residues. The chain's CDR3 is CASSQENGYGYTF. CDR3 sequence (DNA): TGTGCCAGCAGCCAAGAGAACGGCTATGGCTACACCTTC.

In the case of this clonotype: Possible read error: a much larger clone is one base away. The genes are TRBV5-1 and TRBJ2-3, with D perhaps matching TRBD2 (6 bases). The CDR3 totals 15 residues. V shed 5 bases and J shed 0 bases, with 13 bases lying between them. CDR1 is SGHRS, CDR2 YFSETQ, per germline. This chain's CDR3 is CASRRGTSSTDTQYF. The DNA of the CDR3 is TGCGCCAGCAGGCGCGGGACCTCTAGCACAGATACGCAGTATTTT.

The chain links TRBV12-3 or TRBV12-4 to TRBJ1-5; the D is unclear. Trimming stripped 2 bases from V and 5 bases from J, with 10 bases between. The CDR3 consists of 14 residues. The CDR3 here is CASSLHQSDQPQHF. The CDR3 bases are TGTGCCAGCAGTTTACACCAGTCAGATCAGCCCCAGCATTTT.

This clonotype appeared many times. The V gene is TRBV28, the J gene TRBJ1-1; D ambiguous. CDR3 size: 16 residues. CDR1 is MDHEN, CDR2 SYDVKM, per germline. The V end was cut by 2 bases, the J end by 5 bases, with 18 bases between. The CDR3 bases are TGTGCCAGCAGTTTACGTTTAGAGAATCTTGGGACTGAAGCTTTCTTT. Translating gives CASSLRLENLGTEAFF. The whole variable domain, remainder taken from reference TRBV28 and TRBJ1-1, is DVKVTQSSRYLVKRTGEKVFLECVQDMDHENMFWYRQDPGLGLRLIYFSYDVKMKEKGDIPEGYSVSREKKERFSLILESASTNQTSMYLCASSLRLENLGTEAFFGQGTRLTVV.

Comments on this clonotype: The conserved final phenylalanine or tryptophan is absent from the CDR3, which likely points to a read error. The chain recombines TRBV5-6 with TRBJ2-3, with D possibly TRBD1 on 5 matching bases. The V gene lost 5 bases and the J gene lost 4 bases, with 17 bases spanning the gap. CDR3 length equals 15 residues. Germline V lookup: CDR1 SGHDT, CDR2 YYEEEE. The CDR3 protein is CASSRLGVASDTQYS. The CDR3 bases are TGTGCCAGCAGTAGGTTAGGGGTTGCGTCAGATACGCAGTATTCT.

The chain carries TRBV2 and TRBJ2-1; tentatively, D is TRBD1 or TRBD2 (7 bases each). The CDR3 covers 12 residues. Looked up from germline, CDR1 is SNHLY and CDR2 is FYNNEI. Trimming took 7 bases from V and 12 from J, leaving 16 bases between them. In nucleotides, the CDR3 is TGTGCCAGCATTCAGGGGGGGGGTGGGCAGTTCTTC. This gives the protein CASIQGGGGQFF. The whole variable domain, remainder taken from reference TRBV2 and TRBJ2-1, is EPEVTQTPSHQVTQMGQEVILRCVPISNHLYFYWYRQILGQKVEFLVSFYNNEISEKSEIFDDQFSVERPDGSNFTLKIRSTKLEDSAMYFCASIQGGGGQFFGPGTRLTVL.

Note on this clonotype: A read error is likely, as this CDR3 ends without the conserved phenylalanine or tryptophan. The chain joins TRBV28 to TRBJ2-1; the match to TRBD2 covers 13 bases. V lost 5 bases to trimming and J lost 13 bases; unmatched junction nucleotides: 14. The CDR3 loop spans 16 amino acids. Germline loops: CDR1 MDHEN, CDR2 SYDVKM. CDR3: CASSAGTSGAPAEQFL. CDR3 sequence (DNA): TGTGCCAGCAGTGCCGGGACTAGCGGGGCGCCCGCTGAACAGTTCCTC.

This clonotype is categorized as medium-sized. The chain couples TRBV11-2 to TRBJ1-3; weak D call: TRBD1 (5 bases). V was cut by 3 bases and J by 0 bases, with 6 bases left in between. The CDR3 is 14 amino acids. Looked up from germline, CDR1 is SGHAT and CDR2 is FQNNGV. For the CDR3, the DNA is TGTGCCAGCAGCTTGGGGCACTCTGGAAACACCATATATTTT. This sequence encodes CASSLGHSGNTIYF.

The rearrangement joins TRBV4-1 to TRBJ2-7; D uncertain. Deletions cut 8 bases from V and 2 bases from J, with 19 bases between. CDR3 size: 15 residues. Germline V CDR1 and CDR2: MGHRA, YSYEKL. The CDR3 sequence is CASGPTDEPPYEQYF. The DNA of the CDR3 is TGCGCCAGCGGCCCTACAGATGAACCGCCCTACGAGCAGTACTTC.